This is a list of T cell receptor beta chains from one sample in a study of T cell responses to AZD1222 COVID-19 vaccine. Profiling relied on immunoSEQ multiplex PCR, and the TCRdb table lists in-frame clones only, not all of them. The sample includes 65,000 to 70,000 clones, about 80% seen only once; the top ten take 6.5%. The specimen was peripheral blood, collected 28 days after the second AZD1222 dose. These receptors originate from an adult who received the AZD1222 COVID-19 vaccine. Each CDR3 is given with its conserved first and last residue. D genes are given only for firm matches. The size field is filled for only some rows; it gives once, few, many or a size class.

V,J,D,size,CDR3,DNA
TRBV19,TRBJ1-1,NA,NA,CASTQDRWNTEAFF,TGTGCCAGTACTCAGGACAGATGGAACACTGAAGCTTTCTTT
TRBV24-1,TRBJ2-2,TRBD2,NA,CATSDSTSGGASGELFF,TGTGCCACCAGTGATTCAACAAGCGGGGGGGCCTCCGGGGAGCTGTTTTTT
TRBV3-1/TRBV3-2,TRBJ1-1,NA,NA,CASSRATEAFF,TGTGCCAGCAGCCGGGCAACTGAAGCTTTCTTT
TRBV5-1,TRBJ2-5,NA,NA,CASSLVFRKGETQYF,TGCGCCAGCAGCTTGGTCTTCCGCAAGGGAGAGACCCAGTACTTC
TRBV27,TRBJ1-1,NA,NA,CASSSEAGGTEAFF,TGTGCCAGCAGTTCCGAGGCTGGGGGCACTGAAGCTTTCTTT
TRBV7-8,TRBJ1-3,NA,NA,CASSFGSSGNTIYF,TGTGCCAGCAGCTTCGGGAGCTCTGGAAACACCATATATTTT
TRBV19,TRBJ1-6,TRBD1,NA,CATQTGGADSPLHF,TGTGCCACTCAGACAGGGGGCGCGGATTCACCCCTCCACTTT
TRBV3-1/TRBV3-2,TRBJ2-1,TRBD2,NA,CASSQEERGGGEQFF,TGTGCCAGCAGCCAAGAGGAGCGGGGCGGCGGGGAGCAGTTCTTC
TRBV19,TRBJ2-7,TRBD1,NA,CASSIGTGGSEQYF,TGTGCCAGTAGCATCGGGACAGGGGGCTCCGAGCAGTACTTC
TRBV28,TRBJ2-7,NA,NA,CASNIRGESYEQYF,TGTGCCAGCAACATCAGGGGAGAGTCCTACGAGCAGTACTTC
TRBV9,TRBJ2-7,TRBD1,NA,CASSVEWAGGEQYF,TGTGCCAGCAGCGTAGAGTGGGCAGGGGGAGAGCAGTACTTC
TRBV11-3,TRBJ2-1,NA,NA,CASSFSGEQFF,TGTGCCAGCAGCTTCTCGGGGGAGCAGTTCTTC
TRBV11-2,TRBJ1-5,NA,NA,CASSFDSNQPQHF,TGTGCCAGCAGCTTCGATAGCAATCAGCCCCAGCATTTT
TRBV14,TRBJ1-4,NA,NA,CASSRGVTNEKLFF,TGTGCCAGCAGCCGAGGGGTAACTAATGAAAAACTGTTTTTT
TRBV4-2,TRBJ2-7,TRBD1,NA,CASSQELFRTGGRYEQYF,TGTGCCAGCAGCCAAGAATTGTTCCGGACAGGGGGTCGATACGAGCAGTACTTC
TRBV3-1/TRBV3-2,TRBJ1-4,TRBD1,once,CASSPRDRGPYNEKLFF,TGTGCCAGCAGCCCCCGGGACAGGGGGCCCTATAATGAAAAACTGTTTTTT
TRBV4-1,TRBJ2-3,NA,once,CASSQVGYTDTQYF,TGCGCCAGCAGCCAAGTCGGCTACACAGATACGCAGTATTTT
TRBV6-2/TRBV6-3,TRBJ1-2,NA,NA,CASSYSSRGGYTF,TGTGCCAGCAGTTATTCCTCTAGAGGGGGCTACACCTTC
TRBV7-2,TRBJ1-5,NA,NA,CASSLELSNQPQHF,TGTGCCAGCAGCTTAGAGTTAAGCAATCAGCCCCAGCATTTT
TRBV5-1,TRBJ1-1,NA,NA,CASSLAPGDGLDTEAFF,TGCGCCAGCAGCTTGGCCCCAGGGGATGGCCTCGACACTGAAGCTTTCTTT
TRBV5-1,TRBJ2-7,TRBD1,NA,CASSRNTGVTSYEQYF,TGCGCCAGCAGCCGAAATACAGGGGTGACCTCTTACGAGCAGTACTTC
TRBV2,TRBJ1-2,NA,once,CASSASHNYGYTF,TGTGCCAGCAGTGCTTCCCATAACTATGGCTACACCTTC
TRBV6-2/TRBV6-3,TRBJ1-5,NA,few,CASSYRNTQHF,TGTGCCAGCAGTTATAGGAATACCCAGCATTTT
TRBV15,TRBJ1-4,TRBD1,NA,CATSSPGQGNEKLFF,TGTGCCACCAGCTCACCGGGACAGGGGAATGAAAAACTGTTTTTT
TRBV28,TRBJ1-5,NA,NA,CASSFLGGTNQPQHF,TGTGCCAGCAGTTTTCTGGGGGGAACCAATCAGCCCCAGCATTTT
TRBV30,TRBJ1-2,TRBD1,NA,CAWRADRDGYTF,TGTGCCTGGAGGGCGGACAGGGATGGCTACACCTTC
TRBV5-1,TRBJ2-7,NA,NA,CASSLGGYEQYF,TGCGCCAGCAGCTTGGGAGGGTACGAGCAGTACTTC
TRBV7-8,TRBJ1-2,TRBD1,NA,CASSLRRGAYGYTF,TGTGCCAGCAGCTTACGCAGGGGGGCCTATGGCTACACCTTC
TRBV7-6,TRBJ2-2,NA,once,CASSLVGPRDELFF,TGTGCCAGCAGCTTAGTGGGTCCCCGGGACGAGCTGTTTTTT
TRBV5-1,TRBJ1-1,TRBD1,few,CASSLVGQGAGTEAFF,TGCGCCAGCAGCTTGGTAGGACAGGGGGCGGGCACTGAAGCTTTCTTT
TRBV19,TRBJ1-1,NA,NA,CASRRGHENTEAFF,TGTGCCAGCAGACGGGGACATGAGAACACTGAAGCTTTCTTT
TRBV20-1,TRBJ2-1,NA,NA,CSASLRGGYNEQFF,TGCAGTGCTAGTTTACGCGGAGGGTACAATGAGCAGTTCTTC
TRBV9,TRBJ1-1,NA,few,CASSEGPNTEAFF,TGTGCCAGCAGCGAGGGTCCCAACACTGAAGCTTTCTTT
TRBV2,TRBJ1-2,NA,NA,CASRQSGTNLGYTF,TGTGCCAGCAGACAATCCGGGACAAATCTCGGCTACACCTTC
TRBV19,TRBJ2-1,NA,NA,CASTPGLSYNEQFF,TGTGCCAGTACCCCGGGACTTTCCTACAATGAGCAGTTCTTC
TRBV7-2,TRBJ2-5,TRBD1,NA,CASSTETGAETQYF,TGTGCCAGCAGCACCGAGACAGGGGCGGAGACCCAGTACTTC
TRBV7-2,TRBJ2-5,NA,few,CASSASRVETQYF,TGTGCCAGCAGCGCCTCTAGAGTAGAGACCCAGTACTTC
TRBV1,TRBJ2-1,NA,few,CTSSPKIQGDGYNEQFF,TGCACCAGCAGCCCAAAGATTCAGGGGGACGGCTACAATGAGCAGTTCTTC
TRBV25-1,TRBJ2-3,TRBD1,NA,CASSEGTGGDFTQYF,TGTGCCAGCAGTGAAGGGACAGGGGGGGATTTTACGCAGTATTTT
TRBV6-5,TRBJ1-4,TRBD1,NA,CASSTTGEEKLFF,TGTGCCAGCAGTACAACAGGGGAAGAAAAACTGTTTTTT
TRBV4-3,TRBJ1-5,NA,NA,CASSQDRQQPQHF,TGCGCCAGCAGCCAAGATCGGCAGCAGCCCCAGCATTTT
TRBV4-2,TRBJ2-3,TRBD2,once,CASSQDQGTSSTDTQYF,TGTGCCAGCAGCCAAGATCAGGGGACTAGCAGCACAGATACGCAGTATTTT
TRBV28,TRBJ2-5,NA,NA,CASSFGGQQETQYF,TGTGCCAGCAGTTTCGGCGGACAGCAAGAGACCCAGTACTTC
TRBV6-2/TRBV6-3,TRBJ2-3,TRBD1,NA,CASSSLSGLGGDTQYF,TGTGCCAGCAGCTCCCTTTCGGGCCTAGGGGGCGATACGCAGTATTTT
TRBV6-5,TRBJ2-7,NA,NA,CASSYKGNEQYF,TGTGCCAGCAGTTACAAGGGGAACGAGCAGTACTTC
TRBV10-1,TRBJ1-1,NA,NA,CASSELRSTEAFF,TGCGCCAGCAGTGAGCTCCGAAGCACTGAAGCTTTCTTT
TRBV19,TRBJ2-4,TRBD2,NA,CASSPGGGPNIQYF,TGTGCCAGTAGTCCCGGGGGGGGGCCAAACATTCAGTACTTC
TRBV28,TRBJ1-1,NA,NA,CASSFGPNTEAFF,TGTGCCAGCAGTTTTGGGCCAAACACTGAAGCTTTCTTT
TRBV2,TRBJ2-5,NA,NA,CASSVFQETQYF,TGTGCCAGCAGTGTTTTCCAAGAGACCCAGTACTTC
TRBV6-1,TRBJ1-6,NA,NA,CASSELKSSYNSPLHF,TGTGCCAGCAGTGAACTCAAGAGCTCCTATAATTCACCCCTCCACTTT
TRBV2,TRBJ1-1,TRBD1,NA,CASTRQGARSNTEAFF,TGTGCCAGCACCCGACAGGGGGCGAGGAGTAACACTGAAGCTTTCTTT
TRBV14,TRBJ2-7,NA,NA,CASSQGGREQYF,TGTGCCAGCAGCCAAGGGGGTCGGGAGCAGTACTTC
TRBV2,TRBJ1-1,NA,NA,CASSVSLNTEAFF,TGTGCCAGCAGTGTGTCGTTGAACACTGAAGCTTTCTTT
TRBV19,TRBJ1-2,NA,NA,CASSILPNYGYTF,TGTGCCAGTAGTATTCTCCCTAACTATGGCTACACCTTC